This T cell receptor beta chain was sequenced in a study of OX40 agonist ivuxolimab in advanced cancers. Whole-study context: Ivuxolimab, an antibody acting as an agonist of OX40 (CD134), was used to treat patients.

Notes on the study in general: Not determined was the antigen specificity of the expanded peripheral T cells. Some of the lowest clonal expansion was seen in partial responders at 0.1-3.0 mg/kg. CD8+ T cells showed, on average, more clonal expansion than CD4+ cells.

The CDR3 is 15 amino acids. Germline CDR1 is SEHNR and CDR2 is FQNEAQ (reference sequence). Trimming took 5 bases from V and 11 from J, leaving 24 bases between them. The method was immunoSEQ multiplex PCR; TCRdb's version includes in-frame clones alone and lacks a portion of them. The repertoire holds roughly 50,000 clones, with about nine tenths as singletons. On this clone: Its antigen is not known.

This specimen was CD4+ or CD8+ T cells sorted from blood, taken in a trial of the OX40 agonist ivuxolimab. The rearrangement uses TRBV7-9 and TRBJ1-1; D might be TRBD1 (6 bases). This receptor was obtained from an adult with an advanced solid tumor such as melanoma, head and neck, liver or kidney cancer. This CDR3 is CASSTSMSQGQLAFF. The CDR3 bases are TGTGCCAGCAGCACATCGATGTCCCAAGGACAGTTGGCTTTCTTT.